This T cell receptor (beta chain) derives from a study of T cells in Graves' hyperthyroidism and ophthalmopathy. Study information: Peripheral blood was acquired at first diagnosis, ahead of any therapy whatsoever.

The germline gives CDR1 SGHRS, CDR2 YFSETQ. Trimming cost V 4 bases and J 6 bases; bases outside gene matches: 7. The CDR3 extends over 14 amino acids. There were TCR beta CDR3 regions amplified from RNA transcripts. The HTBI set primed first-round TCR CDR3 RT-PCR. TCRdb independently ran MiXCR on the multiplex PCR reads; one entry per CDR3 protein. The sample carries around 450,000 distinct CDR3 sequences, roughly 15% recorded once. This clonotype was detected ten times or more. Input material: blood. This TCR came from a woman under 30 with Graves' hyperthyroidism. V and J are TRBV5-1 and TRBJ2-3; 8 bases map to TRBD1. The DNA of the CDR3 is TGCGCCAGCAGCAACCGACAGGGGACCGATACGCAGTATTTT. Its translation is CASSNRQGTDTQYF.